This is a list of T cell receptor beta chains from one sample in a study of T cells after posttransplantation cyclophosphamide. Measured with immunoSEQ multiplex PCR; TCRdb has only the in-frame clones, and not every one. The data hold under 35,000 clones, with about nine tenths observed a single time. The sample was naive CD4+ T cells sorted from PBMCs. These receptors were taken from a woman in her sixties in good health, CMV-negative, and a related stem cell transplant donor. Both conserved end residues are part of each CDR3. D genes are given only for firm matches. Clone sizes are given selectively: once, few, many, or a class where the clone is expanded.

TRBD1	TRBV6-6	TRBJ1-1	few	TGTGCCAGCAGCCGGCAGGGGGCTGAAGCTTTCTTT	CASSRQGAEAFF
-	TRBV4-1	TRBJ2-7	-	TGCGCCAGCAGCCAAGGTAAGACTAGAGCCTCGGGGGAGCAGTGCTTC	CASSQGKTRASGEQCF
-	TRBV19	TRBJ1-3	-	TGTGCCAGTAGTACGGTGAGGGGAAACACCATATATTTT	CASSTVRGNTIYF
-	TRBV6-5	TRBJ1-2	-	TGTGCCAGCAGTTACGGCGGGGGCTACACCTTC	CASSYGGGYTF
-	TRBV6-6	TRBJ1-2	-	TGTGCCAGCACCCCATCGGGTATTAACTATGGCTACACCTTC	CASTPSGINYGYTF
-	TRBV4-3	TRBJ2-3	once	TGCGCCAGCAGCCAAGGTGGTAGTGCAGATACGCAGTATTTT	CASSQGGSADTQYF
-	TRBV30	TRBJ2-7	-	TGTGCCTGGAGTTCCTTCAGCTACGAGCAGTACTTC	CAWSSFSYEQYF
TRBD2	TRBV7-2	TRBJ2-5	-	TGTGCCAGCAGCTATAGACTAGCGGGGCTGGAGACCCAGTACTTC	CASSYRLAGLETQYF
-	TRBV19	TRBJ2-1	-	TGTGCCAGTAGTAGGGAGAGGGTGCAGAATGAGCAGTTCTTC	CASSRERVQNEQFF
-	TRBV5-1	TRBJ2-2	-	TGCGCCAGCGGCCAACAAGATTCCACCGGGGAGCTGTTTTTT	CASGQQDSTGELFF
-	TRBV4-3	TRBJ1-6	-	TGCGCCAGCAGCCAAGCGACATCTGGGAATTCACCCCTCCACTTT	CASSQATSGNSPLHF
TRBD2	TRBV11-3	TRBJ2-1	-	TGTGCCAGCAGCTTAGGACTAGCGGGCGGCAATGAGCAGTTCTTC	CASSLGLAGGNEQFF
TRBD1	TRBV11-1	TRBJ2-2	-	TGTGCCAGCAGAATATCCGGGACAGGGGGGAACGGGGAGCTGTTTTTT	CASRISGTGGNGELFF
-	TRBV27	TRBJ1-1	-	TGTGCCAGCAGTCGCATGGGGGCGAGGAACACTGAAGCTTTCTTT	CASSRMGARNTEAFF
TRBD1	TRBV7-3	TRBJ1-3	-	TGTGCCAGCAGCCCTACCGGGACAGGGTCTTTCTCTGGAAACACCATATATTTT	CASSPTGTGSFSGNTIYF
TRBD1	TRBV19	TRBJ2-4	-	TGTGCCAGTAGTATTCAGGGGGACAGGGGAAACATTCAGTACTTC	CASSIQGDRGNIQYF
TRBD2	TRBV5-1	TRBJ2-5	-	TGCGCCAGCAGCTTAGGCCGAGCGGGGGGCAATACTCAAGAGACCCAGTACTTC	CASSLGRAGGNTQETQYF
-	TRBV7-6	TRBJ1-2	-	TGTGCCAGCAGCCGACCCCTAGGACAGCCTTATGGCTACACCTTC	CASSRPLGQPYGYTF
TRBD1	TRBV13	TRBJ1-1	-	TGTGCCAGCAGCCCGCCCCGACAGGGGGGTTCCTGGAACACTGAAGCTTTCTTT	CASSPPRQGGSWNTEAFF
-	TRBV5-6	TRBJ1-2	-	TGTGCCAGCAGCTTGGTTGCCGTCAGGGGTAGGGGCTACACCTTC	CASSLVAVRGRGYTF
TRBD1	TRBV5-1	TRBJ2-3	-	TGCGCCAGCAGCCAGGACAGGGGAGGGACAGATACGCAGTATTTT	CASSQDRGGTDTQYF
-	TRBV6-5	TRBJ2-1	-	TGTGCCAGCCATGAGGGAGAAAGAAATGAGCAGTTCTTC	CASHEGERNEQFF
-	TRBV5-8	TRBJ1-6	-	TGTGCCAGCAGGTTGAAAGGGGCCGGATCCCAACCCCTCCACTTT	CASRLKGAGSQPLHF
TRBD1	TRBV29-1	TRBJ2-7	-	TGCAGCGCCTCACAGGGGTCCTACGAGCAGTACTTC	CSASQGSYEQYF
TRBD2	TRBV10-3	TRBJ2-1	-	TGTGCCATCAGTGAGTCGATCACTAGCGGATACAATGAGCAGTTCTTC	CAISESITSGYNEQFF